This T cell receptor (beta chain) is from a study of T cells in Graves' hyperthyroidism and ophthalmopathy. This clonotype was observed many times. The antigen remains unidentified. From RNA transcripts, TCR beta CDR3 regions were amplified. The HTBI primer set served for first-round RT-PCR of the TCR CDR3. TCRdb fed the multiplex PCR reads into MiXCR, producing one record per CDR3 protein. This table holds 300,000 to 350,000 distinct CDR3 sequences, around 20% found once. Overall study results and limits: A model built on 13 V-J features separated ophthalmopathy from stable hyperthyroidism. Most clonotypes expanded in thyroid above 0.001 were likewise present in blood.

The sequencing sample was made of blood. The sequence came from a woman aged 45-65 years with Graves' hyperthyroidism.

CDR3 DNA sequence: TGTGCCAGCAGTTTTCGACAGGGCCACAATCAGCCCCAGCATTTT. Translating gives CASSFRQGHNQPQHF. J is TRBJ1-5 and V is TRBV28, with 7 bases that match TRBD1. Germline V CDR1 and CDR2: MDHEN, SYDVKM. After removal of 3 bases from V and 3 bases from J, the junction contained 5 bases not matched to a gene. The CDR3 is 15 residues long.